These 31 T cell receptor beta chains came from one sample sequenced in a study of T cells in Graves' hyperthyroidism and ophthalmopathy. The CDR3 regions of TCR beta were amplified from RNA transcripts. The study used the HTBI primer set for a first-round RT-PCR of the TCR CDR3. TCRdb reanalysed the multiplex PCR reads using MiXCR and keeps one entry per CDR3 protein. Here the sample spans 250,000 to 300,000 distinct CDR3 sequences, around 20% being singletons. The sequenced sample was blood. The source of these receptors is a man aged 50 or older with Graves' ophthalmopathy.

This clonotype was seen only once. The J gene is TRBJ2-2, the V gene TRBV28; 9 nucleotides match TRBD1. The CDR3 runs to 15 residues. Per germline, CDR1 MDHEN and CDR2 SYDVKM. V lost 2 bases, J lost 3 bases, and 1 base stayed unmatched. DNA for the CDR3: TGTGCCAGCAGTTTAACAGGGGGCTACACCGGGGAGCTGTTTTTT. This translates into CASSLTGGYTGELFF.

The V gene is TRBV28, the J gene TRBJ2-4; 8 bases are shared with TRBD1. CDR1 and CDR2 (germline): MDHEN, SYDVKM. The CDR3 runs to 13 residues. With V trimmed by 3 bases and J by 9 bases, 4 bases remained unmatched. The CDR3 is CASSFGQGGIQYF. The CDR3 DNA sequence: TGTGCCAGCAGTTTTGGACAGGGAGGCATTCAGTACTTC.

This chain joins TRBV30 and TRBJ1-5; D is possibly TRBD1 (5 bases). The CDR3 loop spans 16 amino acids. Trimming removed 3 bases from V and 4 bases from J, with 19 bases in between. Germline CDR1 GTSNPN, CDR2 SVGIG (reference sequence). This CDR3 is CAWSGWGLDFNQPQHF. CDR3 sequence (DNA): TGTGCCTGGAGCGGCTGGGGGTTGGATTTTAATCAGCCCCAGCATTTT. The full variable domain, with the rest looked up from reference TRBV30 and TRBJ1-5, is SQTIHQWPATLVQPVGSPLSLECTVEGTSNPNLYWYRQAAGRGLQLLFYSVGIGQISSEVPQNLSASRPQDRQFILSSKKLLLSDSGFYLCAWSGWGLDFNQPQHFGDGTRLSIL.

This clonotype came up many times. In DNA form, the CDR3 reads TGTGCCAGCAGTTCGGGGGGAACTGAAGCTTTCTTT. This translates into CASSSGGTEAFF. The J gene is TRBJ1-1, the V gene TRBV27; possible D gene TRBD1, 5 bases. From germline, CDR1 is MNHEY and CDR2 SMNVEV (reference sequence). The ends were cut back, 4 bases at V and 5 bases at J, with 8 bases in the middle. CDR3 length: 12 residues.

With respect to this clonotype: A read error may be the cause here, since a much bigger clone is one base away. This sequence joins TRBV5-5 and TRBJ1-5, with a possible D match to TRBD1 (5 bases). Germline CDR1 reads SGHKS; CDR2 reads YYEKEE (reference sequence). The V gene lost 6 bases and the J gene lost 3 bases, with 25 bases spanning the gap. The length of the CDR3 is 18 residues. The CDR3 reads CASNVVAGGPSVNQPQHF. CDR3 nucleotides: TGTGCCAGCAACGTCGTGGCGGGGGGACCCTCGGTCAATCAGCCCCAGCATTTT.

V and J are TRBV2 and TRBJ1-2, with TRBD1 identical over 8 bases. The CDR3 has 14 residues. CDR1 SNHLY and CDR2 FYNNEI come from the germline V gene. The ends lost 4 bases at V and 3 bases at J; junction bases unmatched: 4. The CDR3 DNA reads as TGTGCCAGCAGTGCCGCAGGGGGCTACTATGGCTACACCTTC. Protein product: CASSAAGGYYGYTF.

This clonotype was detected only a few times. The rearrangement uses TRBV5-1 and TRBJ1-1, with D possibly TRBD1 on 5 matching bases. V lost 1 base, J lost 2 bases, and 9 bases lay in between. The CDR3 runs 14 residues. Germline CDR1 reads SGHRS; CDR2 reads YFSETQ. CDR3 loop: CASSLWTQNTEAFF. The CDR3 DNA follows: TGCGCCAGCAGCTTGTGGACACAAAACACTGAAGCTTTCTTT.

The chain is built from TRBV2 and TRBJ2-3; 16 bases match TRBD2. Germline V gene lookup returns CDR1 SNHLY and CDR2 FYNNEI. J lost 0 bases, V lost 10 bases, and 7 bases had no gene match. The CDR3 totals 17 residues. CDR3 DNA: TGTGCCACCCCGGGACTAGCGGGAGGGCCGAGCACAGATACGCAGTATTTT. Translated, it gives CATPGLAGGPSTDTQYF.

This clonotype was counted ten times or more. The chain employs TRBV10-3 and TRBJ2-4; 12 nucleotides align to TRBD2. The CDR3 totals 16 residues. J was trimmed by 7 bases and V by 3 bases; bases with no gene match: 7. Germline V gene data show CDR1 as ENHRY and CDR2 as SYGVKD. The CDR3 coding sequence is TGTGCCATCAGTGATCCTAGCGGGAGGGGGAGGAACATTCAGTACTTC. Translated, it gives CAISDPSGRGRNIQYF.

This clonotype appeared many times. V and J are TRBV20-1 and TRBJ2-7; no definite D call. V lost 3 bases, J lost 2 bases, and 14 bases lay in between. The CDR3 length is 14 residues. CDR1 and CDR2 from the germline V gene are DFQATT and SNEGSKA (reference sequence). The CDR3 DNA is TGCAGTGCTAGGGGTAACAGTGAGACCTACGAGCAGTACTTC. It yields the protein CSARGNSETYEQYF.

This clonotype was seen more than once but under ten times. The gene calls are TRBV20-1 and TRBJ2-2; possibly TRBD2 for D (5 bases). V dropped 3 bases and J dropped 0 bases, with 14 bases sitting between them. There are 16 residues in the CDR3. The V gene's germline CDR1 is DFQATT and CDR2 SNEGSKA (reference sequence). CDR3 amino acids: CSARGWAGPNTGELFF. In DNA form, the CDR3 reads TGCAGTGCTAGGGGGTGGGCGGGTCCGAACACCGGGGAGCTGTTTTTT.

The V and J genes are TRBV10-3 and TRBJ1-4; a possible D gene is TRBD1 (5 bases). The germline gives CDR1 ENHRY, CDR2 SYGVKD. This CDR3 contains 14 residues. V gave up 3 bases and J gave up 0 bases, with 5 bases separating them. The CDR3 region has the DNA TGTGCCATCAGTGAAGGGGCAACTAATGAAAAACTGTTTTTT. This sequence encodes CAISEGATNEKLFF.

The chain recombines TRBV7-8 with TRBJ2-1, with a possible D match to TRBD2 (7 bases). Germline CDR1 reads SGHVS; CDR2 reads FQNEAQ. The ends were cut back, 4 bases at V and 4 bases at J, with 17 bases in the middle. The CDR3 has 16 amino acids. Here the CDR3 DNA reads TGTGCCAGCAGCTCCTCCCTAGGGGGGGGTTACAATGAGCAGTTCTTC. The encoded protein is CASSSSLGGGYNEQFF.

This clonotype appeared a few times. The V gene is TRBV15, the J gene TRBJ1-2; 7 nucleotides match TRBD1. Germline trimming cut 1 base from V and 1 base from J; bases unmatched to any gene: 6. This CDR3 spans 16 amino acids. Germline values: CDR1 LNHNV, CDR2 YYDKDF (reference sequence). The CDR3 nucleotides read TGTGCCACCAGCAGAGTTCCGGGACAGAGTAACTATGGCTACACCTTC. Translated, it gives CATSRVPGQSNYGYTF.

This clonotype was detected many times. This chain joins TRBV12-3 or TRBV12-4 and TRBJ1-2, with 8 bases matching TRBD1. There are 15 residues in the CDR3. After removal of 1 base from V and 8 bases from J, the junction contained 9 bases not matched to a gene. The CDR3 here is CASSLEGAGGQGYTF. The CDR3 DNA is TGTGCCAGCAGTTTAGAGGGGGCAGGGGGCCAGGGCTACACCTTC.

This chain links TRBV6-1 with TRBJ2-3; 8 nucleotides line up with TRBD2. The V and J ends lost 3 bases and 3 bases, in that order; junction bases with no gene match: 5. This CDR3 region has 15 residues. The germline V gene encodes CDR1 MNHNS and CDR2 SASEGT. In DNA form, the CDR3 reads TGTGCCAGCAGTGATTCCGGGGGGGGGACAGATACGCAGTATTTT. It yields the protein CASSDSGGGTDTQYF.

This clonotype was picked up many times. The chain uses TRBV3-1 and TRBJ2-5; TRBD2 is a possible D gene (6 bases). Germline V lookup: CDR1 LGHDT, CDR2 YNNKEL (reference sequence). This CDR3 is 14 amino acids long. Deletions cut 4 bases from V and 6 bases from J, with 15 bases between. CDR3 nucleotide sequence: TGTGCCAGCAGCCCATACGGAGGGATTAAGACCCAGTACTTC. Translated, it gives CASSPYGGIKTQYF.

Regarding this clonotype: This clone may be a read error of a much larger clone one base away. This sequence joins TRBV11-1 and TRBJ2-3; D possibly corresponds to TRBD1 (6 bases). This CDR3 region has 17 residues. The V gene's germline CDR1 is SGHAT and CDR2 FQDESV (reference sequence). The DNA of the CDR3 is TGTGCCAGCAGCCGTACCATGTGGGGGCGCCCCACAGGTACGCAGTATTTT. It codes for CASSRTMWGRPTGTQYF. Full variable domain (rest looked up from reference TRBV11-1 and TRBJ2-3): EAEVAQSPRYKITEKSQAVAFWCDPISGHATLYWYRQILGQGPELLVQFQDESVVDDSQLPKDRFSAERLKGVDSTLKIQPAELGDSAMYLCASSRTMWGRPTGTQYFGPGTRLTVL.

This clonotype appeared a few times. The V call is TRBV5-1, the J call TRBJ2-1; 7 nucleotides line up with TRBD2. The CDR3 length is 15 residues. With 4 bases clipped from V and 5 bases from J, the junction kept 9 bases outside the gene matches. The germline V gene has CDR1 SGHRS and CDR2 YFSETQ. CDR3 residues: CASSATGRNNNEQFF. The CDR3 DNA is TGCGCCAGCAGCGCTACCGGGAGGAACAACAATGAGCAGTTCTTC. Full variable domain (missing parts from reference TRBV5-1 and TRBJ2-1): KAGVTQTPRYLIKTRGQQVTLSCSPISGHRSVSWYQQTPGQGLQFLFEYFSETQRNKGNFPGRFSGRQFSNSRSEMNVSTLELGDSALYLCASSATGRNNNEQFFGPGTRLTVL.

This clonotype has a count of ten or more. The chain combines TRBV2 with TRBJ2-1, with D perhaps TRBD2 (5 bases). V lost 1 base to trimming and J lost 9 bases, with 7 bases between them. Per the germline V gene, CDR1 is SNHLY and CDR2 is FYNNEI. The length of the CDR3 is 12 residues. The CDR3 loop is CASSEGRFEQFF. The CDR3 DNA sequence: TGTGCCAGCAGTGAAGGGAGGTTTGAGCAGTTCTTC. Filled out from reference TRBV2 and TRBJ2-1, the complete variable domain reads EPEVTQTPSHQVTQMGQEVILRCVPISNHLYFYWYRQILGQKVEFLVSFYNNEISEKSEIFDDQFSVERPDGSNFTLKIRSTKLEDSAMYFCASSEGRFEQFFGPGTRLTVL.

In its sample, this clonotype was seen many times. The V call is TRBV2, the J call TRBJ2-1, with 14 bases aligning to TRBD2. The CDR3 runs 17 residues. Losses at the gene ends were 7 bases for V and 1 base for J; bases not matched to a gene: 6. CDR1 SNHLY and CDR2 FYNNEI come from the germline V gene. CDR3 protein: CASNGLAGGGSYNEQFF. In DNA form, the CDR3 reads TGTGCCAGCAATGGACTAGCGGGAGGAGGGTCCTACAATGAGCAGTTCTTC.

The J gene is TRBJ2-5, the V gene TRBV2; D remains ambiguous. The CDR3 is 11 residues long. V lost 6 bases, J lost 4 bases, and 6 bases lay in between. Germline lookup yields CDR1 SNHLY and CDR2 FYNNEI. CDR3 in DNA: TGTGCCAGCAGCTCCATAGAGACCCAGTACTTC. It specifies CASSSIETQYF.

The CDR3 sequence: CSLQGARDTEAFF. The CDR3, as DNA: TGCAGTCTTCAGGGCGCACGGGACACTGAAGCTTTCTTT. J is TRBJ1-1 and V is TRBV20-1; a possible D gene is TRBD1 (5 bases). Trimming left V 8 bases short and J 3 bases short, with 16 bases between. CDR1 and CDR2 from the germline V gene are DFQATT and SNEGSKA (reference sequence). The CDR3 consists of 13 residues.

The gene calls are TRBV24-1 and TRBJ2-1; TRBD2 matches at 7 bases. The trim removed 5 bases at V and 7 bases at J, leaving 13 bases unmatched. This CDR3 is built from 16 residues. Germline CDR1 is KGHDR and CDR2 is SFDVKD. The CDR3, as DNA: TGTGCCACCAGTGCATCCGGGGCGGGAGTAGATAATGAGCAGTTCTTC. It is translated as CATSASGAGVDNEQFF.

This rearrangement joins TRBV19 to TRBJ2-3; 11 nucleotides match TRBD2. Trimming took 9 bases from V and 0 from J; bases not matched to a gene: 11. CDR3 length: 17 residues. Per the germline V gene, CDR1 is LNHDA and CDR2 is SQIVND (reference sequence). In DNA, the CDR3 is TGTGCCAGCAAAAAGCTAGCGGGAGGTTGGAGCACAGATACGCAGTATTTT. Translating it yields CASKKLAGGWSTDTQYF.

This chain uses TRBV20-1 with TRBJ2-3; D may be TRBD2 (6 bases). The CDR3 consists of 14 residues. Trimming left V 4 bases short and J 0 bases short, with 11 bases between. Germline V CDR1 and CDR2: DFQATT, SNEGSKA (reference sequence). CDR3 sequence (DNA): TGCAGTGCTACCCTACGGGAGAGCACAGATACGCAGTATTTT. This translates into CSATLRESTDTQYF.

The chain recombines TRBV24-1 with TRBJ2-2; the match to TRBD1 covers 7 bases. Per the germline V gene, CDR1 is KGHDR and CDR2 is SFDVKD. The CDR3 has 16 residues. J lost 6 bases, V lost 3 bases, and 9 bases had no gene match. Here the CDR3 reads CATSDDWTGFAGELFF. The CDR3 DNA sequence: TGTGCCACCAGTGATGATTGGACAGGCTTCGCCGGGGAGCTGTTTTTT.

The sample holds a few counts of this clonotype. This chain connects TRBV5-4 to TRBJ2-1, with 7 bases fitting TRBD1. V trimming: 7 bases; J trimming: 7 bases; junction bases outside the gene matches: 14. This CDR3 is 15 amino acids long. Looked up from germline, CDR1 is SGHNT and CDR2 is YYREEE (reference sequence). CDR3 sequence (DNA): TGTGCCAGCGTCCAGACGGGGACACAGGGGAATGAGCAGTTCTTC. Translation gives CASVQTGTQGNEQFF.

This clonotype was counted at least ten times. The genes are TRBV5-1 and TRBJ2-3; the match to TRBD1 covers 10 bases. The CDR3 is 20 amino acids. CDR1 and CDR2 (germline): SGHRS, YFSETQ. The V and J ends lost 4 bases and 1 base, in that order; junction bases with no gene match: 18. CDR3 sequence reads: CASSTPDRGSSREGTDTQYF. The CDR3 DNA reads TGCGCCAGCAGCACGCCGGACAGGGGGTCGTCGAGGGAGGGCACAGATACGCAGTATTTT.

This clonotype was seen at least ten times. Here the CDR3 reads CAWGRRGGSYNEQFF. CDR3 coding DNA: TGTGCCTGGGGTAGAAGGGGTGGATCCTACAATGAGCAGTTCTTC. The gene calls are TRBV30 and TRBJ2-1, with a weak D call TRBD1 (5 bases). Germline loops: CDR1 GTSNPN, CDR2 SVGIG (reference sequence). V was shortened by 5 bases and J by 1 base, with 15 bases between the two germline ends. The CDR3 length is 15 residues.

The genes are TRBV24-1 and TRBJ2-3, with 7 positions matching TRBD1. Germline-derived CDR1 and CDR2 are KGHDR and SFDVKD. Trimming cost V 4 bases and J 0 bases; bases outside gene matches: 6. This CDR3 is built from 16 residues. The CDR3 nucleotides are TGTGCCACCAGTGAACTTACAGGGGCTAGCACAGATACGCAGTATTTT. Its protein is CATSELTGASTDTQYF.